This entry lists 26 T cell receptor beta chains sequenced from one sample in a study of control samples from healthy donors and cancer patients. The data were produced by immunoSEQ multiplex PCR, yet TCRdb's version contains in-frame clones alone and is incomplete. The sample carries about 150,000 clones, roughly 90% recorded once. The sequenced material came from blood. The receptors originated from a man aged 25-45 years in good health.

This rearrangement joins TRBV19 to TRBJ2-5; possible D gene TRBD1, 6 bases. The J call may not be correct, given that the DNA end is closer to TRBJ2-7. CDR3 length: 14 amino acids. Germline V gene sequence: CDR1 LNHDA, CDR2 SQIVND (reference sequence). For the CDR3, the DNA is TGTGCCAGTAGCGCCCTGGGGGCCACGGACGAGCAGTACTTC. This encodes CASSALGATDEQYF.

There are many counts of this clone. The chain employs TRBV7-3 and TRBJ2-2; the D is unclear. Per the germline V gene, CDR1 is SGHTA and CDR2 is FQGTGA. CDR3 length: 18 amino acids. Trimming took 6 bases from V and 0 from J, leaving 20 bases between them. The CDR3 nucleotides are TGTGCCAGCAGTCTCCGGGCCCTCGCCTTCACGAACACCGGGGAGCTGTTTTTT. It codes for CASSLRALAFTNTGELFF.

The chain links TRBV7-9 to TRBJ2-1, with TRBD2 matching 10 bases. The J segment lost 9 bases and the V segment lost 2 bases, leaving 1 base of the junction unmatched. Germline loops: CDR1 SEHNR, CDR2 FQNEAQ (reference sequence). CDR3 size: 13 residues. The CDR3 nucleotides are TGTGCCAGCAGCTTACTAGCGGGGGCTGAGCAGTTCTTC. It codes for CASSLLAGAEQFF.

The rearrangement uses TRBV6-5 and TRBJ2-7; 7 bases fit TRBD1. Germline assignment: CDR1 MNHEY and CDR2 SVGAGI. This CDR3 region has 15 residues. The J segment lost 2 bases and the V segment lost 2 bases, leaving 6 bases of the junction unmatched. CDR3 sequence reads: CASSYLRGPTYEQYF. Written as DNA, the CDR3 is TGTGCCAGCAGTTACCTGAGGGGGCCTACCTACGAGCAGTACTTC.

The chain has TRBV7-3 and TRBJ2-1, with unresolved D. This CDR3 is built from 15 residues. V was clipped by 5 bases and J by 0 bases, with 11 bases between them. Germline assignment: CDR1 SGHTA and CDR2 FQGTGA. The CDR3 region is CASSRASSSYNEQFF. CDR3 coding DNA: TGTGCCAGCAGCCGAGCGTCATCCTCCTACAATGAGCAGTTCTTC. The entire variable domain, with the rest obtained from reference TRBV7-3 and TRBJ2-1, is as follows: GAGVSQTPSNKVTEKGKYVELRCDPISGHTALYWYRQSLGQGPEFLIYFQGTGAADDSGLPNDRFFAVRPEGSVSTLKIQRTERGDSAVYLCASSRASSSYNEQFFGPGTRLTVL.

This chain joins TRBV7-3 and TRBJ2-5, with TRBD2 matching 10 bases. This CDR3 has 15 residues. From germline, CDR1 is SGHTA and CDR2 FQGTGA. The V and J ends lost 4 bases and 5 bases, in that order; junction bases with no gene match: 7. DNA for the CDR3: TGTGCCAGCAGCTCGGGAAGCGGGGGGGCTGAGACCCAGTACTTC. It codes for CASSSGSGGAETQYF. Filled out from reference TRBV7-3 and TRBJ2-5, the complete variable domain reads GAGVSQTPSNKVTEKGKYVELRCDPISGHTALYWYRQSLGQGPEFLIYFQGTGAADDSGLPNDRFFAVRPEGSVSTLKIQRTERGDSAVYLCASSSGSGGAETQYFGPGTRLLVL.

The CDR3: CASSPRSLNTEAFF. In nucleotides, the CDR3 is TGTGCCAGCAGCCCCCGGTCCCTTAACACTGAAGCTTTCTTT. The chain combines TRBV6-5 with TRBJ1-1; no clear D gene. The CDR3 runs to 14 residues. CDR1 is MNHEY and CDR2 is SVGAGI in the germline V gene. Trimming cost V 6 bases and J 2 bases, with 13 bases left between them.

This chain uses TRBV6-6 with TRBJ2-7; TRBD2 matches at 9 bases. The germline CDR1 and CDR2 sequences are MNHNY and SVGAGI (reference sequence). V lost 5 bases to trimming and J lost 5 bases; unmatched junction nucleotides: 1. The CDR3 sequence is 12 residues long. CDR3 DNA sequence: TGTGCCAGCAGTCGGACTAGCGACGAGCAGTACTTC. It is translated as CASSRTSDEQYF.

The chain combines TRBV15 with TRBJ1-5; tentatively, D is TRBD1 (5 bases). This CDR3 comprises 12 residues. From germline, CDR1 is LNHNV and CDR2 YYDKDF (reference sequence). The V end lost 6 bases, the J end lost 5 bases, and 8 bases lay between the germline ends. The CDR3 nucleotides read TGTGCCACCAGGCTCAGGGATCAGCCCCAGCATTTT. Translation: CATRLRDQPQHF.

The J gene is TRBJ2-1, the V gene TRBV10-3, with 9 positions matching TRBD2. Losses at the gene ends were 7 bases for V and 0 bases for J; bases not matched to a gene: 4. The V gene's germline CDR1 is ENHRY and CDR2 SYGVKD. This CDR3 comprises 15 residues. The CDR3 here is CAIKVSGSSYNEQFF. In DNA, the CDR3 is TGTGCCATCAAAGTTAGCGGGAGCTCCTACAATGAGCAGTTCTTC.

In this sample, this clone turned up a few times. The V and J genes are TRBV4-3 and TRBJ2-7; 8 bases are shared with TRBD2. In germline, CDR1 is LGHNA, CDR2 YSLEER. The length of the CDR3 is 15 residues. With 2 bases clipped from V and 2 bases from J, the junction kept 5 bases outside the gene matches. For the CDR3, the DNA is TGCGCCAGCAGCCAACAGACTAGCGCGACCTACGAGCAGTACTTC. This encodes CASSQQTSATYEQYF.

V gene TRBV7-2 combines with J gene TRBJ1-2, with D uncertain. The V end was cut by 4 bases, the J end by 3 bases, with 15 bases between. The germline V gene encodes CDR1 SGHTA and CDR2 FQGNSA. The CDR3 loop spans 15 amino acids. DNA for the CDR3: TGTGCCAGCAGCTCGAGATGGGGAAGTGACTATGGCTACACCTTC. It specifies CASSSRWGSDYGYTF.

The gene calls are TRBV5-1 and TRBJ2-7, with 8 bases aligning to TRBD1. The CDR3 covers 16 residues. Germline V lookup: CDR1 SGHRS, CDR2 YFSETQ. After removal of 0 bases from V and 3 bases from J, the junction contained 8 bases not matched to a gene. CDR3 sequence (DNA): TGCGCCAGCAGCTTGGATGGACAGGGCCTCCTCTACGAGCAGTACTTC. Residues: CASSLDGQGLLYEQYF.

In nucleotides, the CDR3 is TGTGCCAGCAGTCTTGGGACAGTAAACATTCAGTACTTC. Amino acid sequence: CASSLGTVNIQYF. The chain combines TRBV5-6 with TRBJ2-4; 7 bases fit TRBD1. In germline, CDR1 is SGHDT, CDR2 YYEEEE. The CDR3 consists of 13 residues. V lost 5 bases to trimming and J lost 6 bases; unmatched junction nucleotides: 5.

This clone was seen repeatedly, ten times or more. The chain carries TRBV4-2 and TRBJ1-6; D perhaps matches TRBD1 (5 bases). Germline CDR1 and CDR2: LGHNA and YNFKEQ. The CDR3 has 17 residues. Trimming removed 0 bases at V and 8 bases at J, with 17 bases between. The CDR3 DNA reads TGTGCCAGCAGCCAAGAAGGTGAAGGGGCGGCGCATTCACCCCTCCACTTT. Translated, it gives CASSQEGEGAAHSPLHF.

The J gene is TRBJ1-1, the V gene TRBV5-1, with TRBD1 as a possible D gene (6 bases). V was clipped by 4 bases and J by 0 bases, with 16 bases between them. Germline CDR1 and CDR2: SGHRS and YFSETQ. This CDR3 region has 16 residues. The CDR3 sequence is CASSLGPTGMNTEAFF. CDR3 in DNA: TGCGCCAGCAGCCTTGGACCGACAGGAATGAACACTGAAGCTTTCTTT. Looking up the rest from reference TRBV5-1 and TRBJ1-1 gives the full variable domain: KAGVTQTPRYLIKTRGQQVTLSCSPISGHRSVSWYQQTPGQGLQFLFEYFSETQRNKGNFPGRFSGRQFSNSRSEMNVSTLELGDSALYLCASSLGPTGMNTEAFFGQGTRLTVV.

This clone came up a few times. The rearrangement links TRBV5-1 to TRBJ1-4, with 8 bases lining up with TRBD1. The junction had 8 bases not matched to a gene; V was cut back by 0 bases and J by 7 bases. CDR3 length: 16 residues. Per germline, CDR1 SGHRS and CDR2 YFSETQ. The CDR3 nucleotides are TGCGCCAGCAGCTTGGGGGGACAGGCCTTTGGTGAAAAACTGTTTTTT. It specifies CASSLGGQAFGEKLFF.

CDR3 coding DNA: TGTGCCAGCAGCTTAGAACATGACGTAGATACGCAGTATTTT. Translated: CASSLEHDVDTQYF. This chain joins TRBV11-2 and TRBJ2-3; D uncertain. The germline CDR1 and CDR2 sequences are SGHAT and FQNNGV. The CDR3 length is 14 residues. Trimming removed 0 bases at V and 5 bases at J, with 9 bases between.

The rearrangement links TRBV7-2 to TRBJ2-5; TRBD1 agrees at 7 bases. Germline V gives CDR1 SGHTA, CDR2 FQGNSA. After removal of 5 bases from V and 3 bases from J, the junction contained 3 bases not matched to a gene. The CDR3 contains 13 residues. The CDR3, as DNA: TGTGCCAGCAGCCTCGACAGGGAAGAGACCCAGTACTTC. Translated: CASSLDREETQYF.

This clone was counted a single time. The chain uses TRBV12-3 or TRBV12-4 and TRBJ1-1; TRBD1 aligns across 7 bases. The CDR3 runs to 11 residues. The V gene end was trimmed by 7 bases and the J gene end by 11 bases; junction bases not matched to a gene: 7. The CDR3 sequence is CASIKDRAAFF. As DNA, the CDR3 is TGTGCCAGCATCAAAGACAGGGCGGCTTTCTTT.

The chain combines TRBV15 with TRBJ1-6, with a tentative D call TRBD1 (6 bases). Trimming left V 7 bases short and J 6 bases short, with 16 bases between. CDR1 is LNHNV, CDR2 YYDKDF, per germline (reference sequence). CDR3 length equals 15 residues. The CDR3 coding sequence is TGTGCCACCACGCCCGGGACAATGATTAATTCACCCCTCCACTTT. It codes for CATTPGTMINSPLHF.

The genes are TRBV27 and TRBJ1-1; no reliable D call. Trimming removed 3 bases from V and 3 bases from J, with 8 bases in between. Per the germline V gene, CDR1 is MNHEY and CDR2 is SMNVEV (reference sequence). The CDR3 loop spans 13 amino acids. The DNA for the CDR3 is TGTGCCAGCAGTTTTGAAGGGTACACTGAAGCTTTCTTT. Translated: CASSFEGYTEAFF.

The CDR3: CATGDSNQPQHF. Written as DNA, the CDR3 is TGTGCCACGGGGGATAGCAATCAGCCCCAGCATTTT. The chain uses TRBV24-1 and TRBJ1-5, with TRBD1 as a possible D gene (5 bases). Trimming shortened V by 10 bases and J by 0 bases, and 6 bases separated the two germline ends. The CDR3 contains 12 residues. Germline CDR1 and CDR2: KGHDR and SFDVKD.

The J gene is TRBJ1-1, the V gene TRBV27, with D hard to call. V was cut by 9 bases and J by 7 bases, with 24 bases left in between. Germline-derived CDR1 and CDR2 are MNHEY and SMNVEV (reference sequence). This CDR3 is built from 15 residues. The CDR3 loop is CARRRPYKSLIEAFF. CDR3 DNA: TGTGCCAGAAGGCGGCCCTATAAAAGCCTAATTGAAGCTTTCTTT.

The chain carries TRBV19 and TRBJ2-1; D might be TRBD1 or TRBD2, each matching 5 bases. Germline V CDR1 and CDR2: LNHDA, SQIVND (reference sequence). Trimming shortened V by 5 bases and J by 6 bases, and 14 bases separated the two germline ends. The CDR3 consists of 14 residues. As DNA, the CDR3 is TGTGCCAGTAGTCGGTGGGGGAGCTCCAATGAGCAGTTCTTC. It is translated as CASSRWGSSNEQFF.

V and J are TRBV2 and TRBJ2-7, with D uncertain. Per the germline V gene, CDR1 is SNHLY and CDR2 is FYNNEI. This CDR3 is built from 12 residues. Trimming pared 2 bases from V and 0 bases from J, leaving 2 bases between. CDR3 in DNA: TGTGCCAGCAGTGAAACCTCCTACGAGCAGTACTTC. Translation: CASSETSYEQYF.